This is a list of T cell receptor beta chains from one sample in a study of brain T cells in children with intractable seizures. The method was immunoSEQ multiplex PCR; TCRdb's version includes in-frame clones alone and lacks a portion of them. The table shows about 350,000 clones, with nearly 95% occurring only once. The sequencing here drew on peripheral blood, taken less than 6 months after surgery. Receptors were obtained from a boy under two years old with tuberous sclerosis and intractable seizures. CDR3s include the opening cysteine and the closing phenylalanine or tryptophan. Fields, in order: V gene, J gene, D gene, clone size, CDR3 DNA, CDR3 protein. A D gene is named only where the DNA matches it firmly. A row's size may be missing; if present it is once, few, many or a size class.

v_gene: TRBV11-2; j_gene: TRBJ2-5; d_gene: .; abundance: .; CDR3nt: TGTGCCAGCACGAAGCGGGTATTAGGAGAGACCCAGTACTTC; CDR3aa: CASTKRVLGETQYF
v_gene: TRBV15; j_gene: TRBJ2-1; d_gene: TRBD2; abundance: once; CDR3nt: TGTGCCACCAGCGTTAGCGGGCGGAACAATGAGCAGTTCTTC; CDR3aa: CATSVSGRNNEQFF
v_gene: TRBV27; j_gene: TRBJ2-1; d_gene: .; abundance: .; CDR3nt: TGTGCCAGCAGTTTAGTCAGACTCCCCTACAATGAGCAGTTCTTC; CDR3aa: CASSLVRLPYNEQFF
v_gene: TRBV2; j_gene: TRBJ2-7; d_gene: .; abundance: .; CDR3nt: TGTGCCAGAGGACAGTACGAGCAGTACTTC; CDR3aa: CARGQYEQYF
v_gene: TRBV27; j_gene: TRBJ2-1; d_gene: TRBD2; abundance: .; CDR3nt: TGTGCCAGCAGTTGGGGACTAGCTGGCAATGAGCAGTTCTTC; CDR3aa: CASSWGLAGNEQFF
v_gene: TRBV30; j_gene: TRBJ1-1; d_gene: .; abundance: .; CDR3nt: TGTGCCTGGAAACACCACACTGAAGCTTTCTTT; CDR3aa: CAWKHHTEAFF
v_gene: TRBV30; j_gene: TRBJ1-1; d_gene: .; abundance: .; CDR3nt: TGTGCCTGGAGTGTACCGGGGAACACTGAAGCTTTCTTT; CDR3aa: CAWSVPGNTEAFF
v_gene: TRBV25-1; j_gene: TRBJ2-7; d_gene: .; abundance: .; CDR3nt: TGTGCCAGCAGTGTTTTAGGCTACGAGCAGTACTTC; CDR3aa: CASSVLGYEQYF
v_gene: TRBV3-1/TRBV3-2; j_gene: TRBJ2-1; d_gene: .; abundance: .; CDR3nt: TGTGCCAGCAGCCAAGGCACACCCTACAATGAGCAGTTCTTC; CDR3aa: CASSQGTPYNEQFF
v_gene: TRBV7-9; j_gene: TRBJ2-5; d_gene: .; abundance: .; CDR3nt: TGTGCCAGCAGCCACGAACTTAAAGAGACCCAGTACTTC; CDR3aa: CASSHELKETQYF
v_gene: TRBV11-2; j_gene: TRBJ1-1; d_gene: .; abundance: .; CDR3nt: TGTGCCAGCAGCTTAGCCCCTAACACTGAAGCTTTCTTT; CDR3aa: CASSLAPNTEAFF
v_gene: TRBV2; j_gene: TRBJ2-7; d_gene: TRBD2; abundance: once; CDR3nt: TGTGCCAGCAGTGACTCCGGACTAGCGGGAGCGTGGCAGTCCTACGAGCAGTACTTC; CDR3aa: CASSDSGLAGAWQSYEQYF
v_gene: TRBV3-1/TRBV3-2; j_gene: TRBJ1-3; d_gene: TRBD1; abundance: .; CDR3nt: TGTGCCAGCAGCCGCGGACAGGGCGCGGCTGGAAACACCATATATTTT; CDR3aa: CASSRGQGAAGNTIYF
v_gene: TRBV30; j_gene: TRBJ1-1; d_gene: .; abundance: .; CDR3nt: TGTGCCTGGAGTCCAAATATGAACACTGAAGCTTTCTTT; CDR3aa: CAWSPNMNTEAFF
v_gene: TRBV18; j_gene: TRBJ2-3; d_gene: .; abundance: once; CDR3nt: TGTGCCAGCTCACTTGGGCCCCTCACAGATACGCAGTATTTT; CDR3aa: CASSLGPLTDTQYF
v_gene: TRBV19; j_gene: TRBJ2-2; d_gene: .; abundance: .; CDR3nt: TGTGCCAGTAGTATAAAGGGGGGGAGCACCGGGGAGCTGTTTTTT; CDR3aa: CASSIKGGSTGELFF
v_gene: TRBV6-5; j_gene: TRBJ1-3; d_gene: .; abundance: .; CDR3nt: TGTGCCAGCAGTTCCCTCGGGGGGTCGGGAAACACCATATATTTT; CDR3aa: CASSSLGGSGNTIYF
v_gene: TRBV19; j_gene: TRBJ1-1; d_gene: .; abundance: .; CDR3nt: TGTGCCAGTAGTGTAACGAGTGGACTCACTGAAGCTTTCTTT; CDR3aa: CASSVTSGLTEAFF
v_gene: TRBV13; j_gene: TRBJ1-2; d_gene: TRBD1; abundance: .; CDR3nt: TGTGCCAGCAGCTTAGGAGTCAGGGGGCTTGGCTACACCTTC; CDR3aa: CASSLGVRGLGYTF
v_gene: TRBV11-2; j_gene: TRBJ1-3; d_gene: .; abundance: .; CDR3nt: TGTGCCAGCAGCTCCAAACGGGGGGAGGGAAACACCATATATTTT; CDR3aa: CASSSKRGEGNTIYF
v_gene: TRBV13; j_gene: TRBJ2-3; d_gene: .; abundance: .; CDR3nt: TGTGCCAGCAGCTCCAGGACTAGCACAGATACGCAGTATTTT; CDR3aa: CASSSRTSTDTQYF
v_gene: TRBV7-3; j_gene: TRBJ1-1; d_gene: TRBD1; abundance: .; CDR3nt: TGTGCCAGCAGCTTTAATTCGGTAACAGGGGTTACGAACACTGAAGCTTTCTTT; CDR3aa: CASSFNSVTGVTNTEAFF
v_gene: TRBV6-1; j_gene: TRBJ2-3; d_gene: .; abundance: .; CDR3nt: TGTGCCAGCAGTGAAATCCCCAGCGGAAGCACAGATACGCAGTATTTT; CDR3aa: CASSEIPSGSTDTQYF
v_gene: TRBV7-2; j_gene: TRBJ2-7; d_gene: .; abundance: .; CDR3nt: TGTGCCAGCAGCCCATGGGGGCTAGGACGAAGCGGCTCCTACGAGCAGTACTTC; CDR3aa: CASSPWGLGRSGSYEQYF
v_gene: TRBV2; j_gene: TRBJ2-7; d_gene: .; abundance: .; CDR3nt: TGTGCCAGCAGTGTCACAGGGTACGAGCAGTACTTC; CDR3aa: CASSVTGYEQYF
v_gene: TRBV9; j_gene: TRBJ1-3; d_gene: .; abundance: .; CDR3nt: TGTGCCAGCAGCGTAGACAGGGTTGGAAACACCATATATTTT; CDR3aa: CASSVDRVGNTIYF
v_gene: TRBV18; j_gene: TRBJ1-1; d_gene: .; abundance: .; CDR3nt: TGTGCCAGCTCACCCCTGACAGCCTCGAACACTGAAGCTTTCTTT; CDR3aa: CASSPLTASNTEAFF
v_gene: TRBV5-4; j_gene: TRBJ1-1; d_gene: .; abundance: .; CDR3nt: TGTGCCAGCAACTTCGCGGGGACGAACACTGAAGCTTTCTTT; CDR3aa: CASNFAGTNTEAFF
v_gene: TRBV19; j_gene: TRBJ1-1; d_gene: .; abundance: .; CDR3nt: TGTGCCAGTAGCCGTTCCGGGAGTATGAACACTGAAGCTTTCTTT; CDR3aa: CASSRSGSMNTEAFF
v_gene: TRBV30; j_gene: TRBJ2-1; d_gene: TRBD2; abundance: .; CDR3nt: TGTGCCTGGAGTGTTGGGCTAGCGGGGGGCTCCTACAATGAGCAGTTCTTC; CDR3aa: CAWSVGLAGGSYNEQFF
v_gene: TRBV13; j_gene: TRBJ1-1; d_gene: TRBD1; abundance: .; CDR3nt: TGTGCCAGCAGCTTATGGGACAGAGGTTCCACGAACACTGAAGCTTTCTTT; CDR3aa: CASSLWDRGSTNTEAFF